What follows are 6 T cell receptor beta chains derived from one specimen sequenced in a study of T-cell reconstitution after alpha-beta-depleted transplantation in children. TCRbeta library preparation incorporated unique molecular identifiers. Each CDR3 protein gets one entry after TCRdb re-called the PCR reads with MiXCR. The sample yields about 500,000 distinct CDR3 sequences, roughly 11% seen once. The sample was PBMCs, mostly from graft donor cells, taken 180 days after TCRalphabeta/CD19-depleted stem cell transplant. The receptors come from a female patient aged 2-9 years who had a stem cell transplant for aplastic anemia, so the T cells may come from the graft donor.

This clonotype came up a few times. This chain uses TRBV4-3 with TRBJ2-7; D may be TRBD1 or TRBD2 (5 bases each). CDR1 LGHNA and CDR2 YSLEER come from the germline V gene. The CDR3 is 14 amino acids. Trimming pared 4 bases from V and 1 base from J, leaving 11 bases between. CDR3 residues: CASSPRAGSYEQYF. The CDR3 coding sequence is TGCGCCAGCAGCCCGAGGGCAGGGTCCTACGAGCAGTACTTC.

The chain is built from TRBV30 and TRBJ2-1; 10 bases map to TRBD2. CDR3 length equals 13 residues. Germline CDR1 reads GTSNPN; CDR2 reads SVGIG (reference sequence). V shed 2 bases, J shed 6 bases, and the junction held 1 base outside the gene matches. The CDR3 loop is CAWSWTSGNEQFF. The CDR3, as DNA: TGTGCCTGGAGTTGGACTAGCGGCAATGAGCAGTTCTTC.

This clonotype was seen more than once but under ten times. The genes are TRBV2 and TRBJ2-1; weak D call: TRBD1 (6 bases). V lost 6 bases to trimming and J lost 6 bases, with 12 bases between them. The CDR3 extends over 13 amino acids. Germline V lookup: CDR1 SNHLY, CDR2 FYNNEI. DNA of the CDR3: TGTGCCAGCAGGGAACAGGGTTTCAATGAGCAGTTCTTC. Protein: CASREQGFNEQFF.

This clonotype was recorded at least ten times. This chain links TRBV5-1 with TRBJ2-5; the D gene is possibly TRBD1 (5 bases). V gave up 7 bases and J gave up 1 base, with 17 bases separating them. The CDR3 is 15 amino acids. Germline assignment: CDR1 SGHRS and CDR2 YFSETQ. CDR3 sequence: CASFQGPEAQETQYF. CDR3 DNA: TGCGCCAGCTTCCAGGGCCCCGAGGCCCAAGAGACCCAGTACTTC.

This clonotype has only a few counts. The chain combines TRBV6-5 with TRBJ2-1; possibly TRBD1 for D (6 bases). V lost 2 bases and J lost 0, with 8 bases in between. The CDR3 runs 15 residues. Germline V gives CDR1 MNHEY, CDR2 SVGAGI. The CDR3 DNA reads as TGTGCCAGCAGTTACGGGGGCCCCTCCTACAATGAGCAGTTCTTC. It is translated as CASSYGGPSYNEQFF.

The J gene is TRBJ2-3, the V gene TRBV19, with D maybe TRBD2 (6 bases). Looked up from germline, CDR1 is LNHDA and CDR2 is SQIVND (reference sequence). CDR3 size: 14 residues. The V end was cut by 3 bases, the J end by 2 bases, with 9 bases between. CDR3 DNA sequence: TGTGCCAGTAGTATGGGAGGCAACACAGATACGCAGTATTTT. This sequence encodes CASSMGGNTDTQYF.